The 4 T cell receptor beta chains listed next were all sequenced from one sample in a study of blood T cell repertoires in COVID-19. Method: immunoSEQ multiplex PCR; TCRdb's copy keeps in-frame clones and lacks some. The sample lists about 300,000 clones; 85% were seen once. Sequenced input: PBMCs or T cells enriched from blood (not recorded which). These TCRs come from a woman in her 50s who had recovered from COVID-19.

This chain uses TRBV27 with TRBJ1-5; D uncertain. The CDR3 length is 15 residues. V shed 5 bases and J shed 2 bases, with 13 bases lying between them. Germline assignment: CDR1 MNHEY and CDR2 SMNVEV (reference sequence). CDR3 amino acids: CASSPAVWGNQPQHF. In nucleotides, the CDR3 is TGTGCCAGCAGTCCCGCGGTTTGGGGCAATCAGCCCCAGCATTTT.

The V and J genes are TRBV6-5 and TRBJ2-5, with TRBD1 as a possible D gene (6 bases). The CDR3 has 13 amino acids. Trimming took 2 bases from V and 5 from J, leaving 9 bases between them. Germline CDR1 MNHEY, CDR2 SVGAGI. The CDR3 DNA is TGTGCCAGCAGTTACCTCCAGGGGGAGACCCAGTACTTC. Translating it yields CASSYLQGETQYF.

CDR3 nucleotide sequence: TGTGCCAGCAGTGAATGGCCGGGACAGGGGGTGGGCAATCAGCCCCAGCATTTT. This translates into CASSEWPGQGVGNQPQHF. The chain carries TRBV6-1 and TRBJ1-5, with TRBD1 identical over 11 bases. Looked up from germline, CDR1 is MNHNS and CDR2 is SASEGT. The length of the CDR3 is 18 residues. V lost 2 bases to trimming and J lost 2 bases; unmatched junction nucleotides: 8.

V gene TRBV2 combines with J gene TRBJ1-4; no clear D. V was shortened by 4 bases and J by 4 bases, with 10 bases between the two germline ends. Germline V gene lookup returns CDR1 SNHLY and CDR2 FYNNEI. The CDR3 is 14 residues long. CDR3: CASSVSGFNEKLFF. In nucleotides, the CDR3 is TGTGCCAGCAGTGTATCGGGTTTTAATGAAAAACTGTTTTTT. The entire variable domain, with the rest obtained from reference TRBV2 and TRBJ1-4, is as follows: EPEVTQTPSHQVTQMGQEVILRCVPISNHLYFYWYRQILGQKVEFLVSFYNNEISEKSEIFDDQFSVERPDGSNFTLKIRSTKLEDSAMYFCASSVSGFNEKLFFGSGTQLSVL.